Below, 15 T cell receptor beta chains from the same sample are listed, as sequenced in a study of blood T cell repertoires in COVID-19. Data came from immunoSEQ multiplex PCR; TCRdb stores just in-frame clones and leaves some out. Of approximately 100,000 clones listed, about 90% were seen once; the top ten hold around 3.7%. The material sequenced was peripheral blood. Every receptor here comes from a woman aged 55-69 years with acute or convalescent COVID-19.

The gene calls are TRBV5-1 and TRBJ2-7; weak D call: TRBD2 (6 bases). V dropped 0 bases and J dropped 5 bases, with 12 bases sitting between them. Looked up from germline, CDR1 is SGHRS and CDR2 is YFSETQ. This CDR3 has 14 amino acids. In DNA, the CDR3 is TGCGCCAGCAGCTTGGGGGAGGTGGTCCACGAGCAGTACTTC. This encodes CASSLGEVVHEQYF.

As DNA, the CDR3 is TGTGCCAGCAGTGAAGGGCTTTTCAATCAGCCCCAGCATTTT. It codes for CASSEGLFNQPQHF. This sequence joins TRBV2 and TRBJ1-5, with D unclear. CDR1 is SNHLY and CDR2 is FYNNEI in the germline V gene. With 1 base removed from V and 3 bases from J, the gap between germline ends came to 7 bases. The CDR3 loop spans 14 amino acids.

V and J are TRBV5-1 and TRBJ2-7, with TRBD2 matching over 12 bases. The CDR3 totals 17 residues. Germline V gene data show CDR1 as SGHRS and CDR2 as YFSETQ. J was trimmed by 5 bases and V by 0 bases; bases with no gene match: 9. CDR3 nucleotides: TGCGCCAGCAGCTTGGAATCGTTACTAGCGGGGGGAAACGAGCAGTACTTC. It is translated as CASSLESLLAGGNEQYF.

As DNA, the CDR3 is TGTGCCAGCAGTTATCTTCCGACAGGGAGCACTGAAGCTTTCTTT. Translation gives CASSYLPTGSTEAFF. The chain employs TRBV6-5 and TRBJ1-1; 7 nucleotides match TRBD1. Germline lookup yields CDR1 MNHEY and CDR2 SVGAGI. The CDR3 contains 15 residues. The trim removed 3 bases at V and 4 bases at J, leaving 8 bases unmatched.

The chain uses TRBV7-2 and TRBJ1-2, with 7 bases fitting TRBD1. The CDR3 length is 14 residues. CDR1 SGHTA and CDR2 FQGNSA come from the germline V gene. V shed 1 base, J shed 4 bases, and the junction held 3 bases outside the gene matches. The CDR3 sequence is CASSLGQGPYGYTF. As DNA, the CDR3 is TGTGCCAGCAGCTTAGGACAGGGACCCTATGGCTACACCTTC.

The table lists this clone with a few counts. CDR3 protein: CASSPGGEEEQFF. The CDR3 bases are TGTGCCAGCAGCCCCGGGGGTGAGGAGGAGCAGTTCTTC. V and J are TRBV5-4 and TRBJ2-1, with D possibly TRBD2 on 6 matching bases. This CDR3 is 13 amino acids long. The germline V and J ends were trimmed by 4 bases and 10 bases, with 15 bases remaining between them. Per germline, CDR1 SGHNT and CDR2 YYREEE (reference sequence).

V and J are TRBV7-3 and TRBJ1-3; D gene ambiguous. The CDR3 loop spans 15 amino acids. From germline, CDR1 is SGHTA and CDR2 FQGTGA. V shed 5 bases and J shed 4 bases, with 15 bases lying between them. This CDR3 is CASSPRGGAGNTIYF. Here the CDR3 DNA reads TGTGCCAGCAGCCCCCGAGGAGGAGCGGGAAACACCATATATTTT.

This clone was recorded only once. J is TRBJ2-2 and V is TRBV5-4, with TRBD2 matching over 12 bases. The germline V gene has CDR1 SGHNT and CDR2 YYREEE (reference sequence). This CDR3 has 16 residues. V was clipped by 4 bases and J by 2 bases; unmatched bases: 3. The CDR3 region is CASSRGLAGNTGELFF. The CDR3 coding sequence is TGTGCCAGCAGCCGGGGACTAGCGGGTAACACCGGGGAGCTGTTTTTT.

In its sample, this clone was seen once. This chain uses TRBV7-2 with TRBJ1-1, with D possibly matching TRBD1 (6 bases). The germline gives CDR1 SGHTA, CDR2 FQGNSA. V lost 4 bases and J lost 4, with 16 bases in between. The CDR3 covers 15 residues. The chain's CDR3 is CASSSPQGYGTEAFF. CDR3 nucleotides: TGTGCCAGCAGCTCGCCCCAGGGGTATGGCACTGAAGCTTTCTTT.

The rearrangement links TRBV5-5 to TRBJ1-1; a weak D match, TRBD1 (6 bases). The CDR3 is 15 residues long. Looked up from germline, CDR1 is SGHKS and CDR2 is YYEKEE (reference sequence). V lost 1 base, J lost 1 base, and 11 bases lay in between. The DNA of the CDR3 is TGTGCCAGCAGCTTGTTAGGACAGTGGAACACTGAAGCTTTCTTT. It yields the protein CASSLLGQWNTEAFF.

The rearrangement links TRBV28 to TRBJ1-2; tentative D call: TRBD1 (5 bases). Germline-derived CDR1 and CDR2 are MDHEN and SYDVKM. With 4 bases removed from V and 8 bases from J, the gap between germline ends came to 26 bases. This CDR3 has 17 residues. This CDR3 is CASSSGAVAKTPRGYTF. The DNA of the CDR3 is TGTGCCAGCAGTTCTGGGGCAGTTGCGAAAACCCCTAGGGGCTACACCTTC.

The chain links TRBV7-2 to TRBJ1-2; D may be TRBD1 (5 bases). V dropped 1 base and J dropped 6 bases, with 18 bases sitting between them. The CDR3 has 16 residues. Germline V gives CDR1 SGHTA, CDR2 FQGNSA. In DNA, the CDR3 is TGTGCCAGCAGCTTAGTCCGAAGGGGCATATCTCATGGCTACACCTTC. Protein product: CASSLVRRGISHGYTF.

The genes are TRBV19 and TRBJ1-1; 10 nucleotides agree with TRBD1. The trim removed 5 bases at V and 2 bases at J, leaving 14 bases unmatched. Germline V gene sequence: CDR1 LNHDA, CDR2 SQIVND (reference sequence). The CDR3 is 18 amino acids. The CDR3 protein is CASSFRTGGAPSNTEAFF. Here the CDR3 DNA reads TGTGCCAGTAGTTTCCGGACAGGGGGTGCCCCGAGCAACACTGAAGCTTTCTTT. Supplemented by reference TRBV19 and TRBJ1-1, the full variable domain reads DGGITQSPKYLFRKEGQNVTLSCEQNLNHDAMYWYRQDPGQGLRLIYYSQIVNDFQKGDIAEGYSVSREKKESFPLTVTSAQKNPTAFYLCASSFRTGGAPSNTEAFFGQGTRLTVV.

The chain has TRBV11-2 and TRBJ2-4; 8 bases are a match to TRBD2. V shed 6 bases, J shed 15 bases, and the junction held 7 bases outside the gene matches. The CDR3 length is 11 residues. CDR1 is SGHAT and CDR2 is FQNNGV in the germline V gene. This CDR3 reads CASSTGGLVYF. The CDR3 DNA sequence: TGTGCCAGCAGTACGGGAGGGCTCGTGTACTTC.

The sample holds a few counts of this clone. This rearrangement joins TRBV27 to TRBJ1-1; 7 nucleotides align to TRBD1. From germline, CDR1 is MNHEY and CDR2 SMNVEV (reference sequence). CDR3 length equals 14 residues. The ends lost 5 bases at V and 1 base at J; junction bases unmatched: 4. Here the CDR3 reads CASSQQGGNTEAFF. As DNA, the CDR3 is TGTGCCAGCAGTCAGCAGGGGGGGAACACTGAAGCTTTCTTT.